The 21 T cell receptor beta chains reported below all come from one sample, sequenced in a study of T cell responses to AZD1222 COVID-19 vaccine. The method was immunoSEQ multiplex PCR; TCRdb's version includes in-frame clones alone and lacks a portion of them. The data contain 95,000 to 110,000 clones, around nine tenths of them singletons. The sequences come from peripheral blood, collected on day 0 of AZD1222 vaccination. The source of these receptors is an adult in good health.

V and J are TRBV6-5 and TRBJ2-5, with TRBD1 matching 7 bases. The V gene's germline CDR1 is MNHEY and CDR2 SVGAGI. There are 12 residues in the CDR3. Trimming removed 11 bases from V and 2 bases from J; junction bases left unmatched: 5. The CDR3 nucleotides are TGTGCCGCCAAGGGACAGCAAGAGACCCAGTACTTC. Its translation is CAAKGQQETQYF.

The genes are TRBV28 and TRBJ2-4; D possibly corresponds to TRBD1 (6 bases). V lost 2 bases to trimming and J lost 0 bases, with 14 bases between them. Germline lookup yields CDR1 MDHEN and CDR2 SYDVKM. The CDR3 has 17 amino acids. The CDR3 region is CASSLRGQPLAKNIQYF. CDR3 nucleotide sequence: TGTGCCAGCAGTTTAAGAGGACAGCCTCTAGCCAAAAACATTCAGTACTTC.

This chain joins TRBV7-2 and TRBJ2-7, with TRBD2 identical over 11 bases. The trim removed 3 bases at V and 7 bases at J, leaving 8 bases unmatched. Germline CDR1 and CDR2: SGHTA and FQGNSA. This CDR3 is 15 amino acids long. CDR3 loop: CASSFELAGEGEQYF. DNA of the CDR3: TGTGCCAGCAGCTTCGAACTAGCGGGAGAGGGAGAGCAGTACTTC.

This chain connects TRBV6-5 to TRBJ1-3, with TRBD1 as a possible D gene (6 bases). With 4 bases removed from V and 8 bases from J, the gap between germline ends came to 12 bases. The CDR3 spans 13 residues. CDR1 MNHEY and CDR2 SVGAGI come from the germline V gene. CDR3 region: CASSSPPGDTIYF. CDR3 in DNA: TGTGCCAGCAGTTCCCCCCCAGGGGACACCATATATTTT.

The chain links TRBV7-2 to TRBJ2-3; 7 bases are a match to TRBD2. V shed 0 bases and J 4 bases; nucleotides not matched to a gene: 7. CDR3 size: 16 residues. Germline loops: CDR1 SGHTA, CDR2 FQGNSA. CDR3 sequence (DNA): TGTGCCAGCAGCTTAGCGTCCGGGGGGACCCCAGATACGCAGTATTTT. Translation gives CASSLASGGTPDTQYF.

The rearrangement uses TRBV6-4 and TRBJ1-2; 8 bases agree with TRBD1. The CDR3 has 13 residues. V gave up 3 bases and J gave up 4 bases; unmatched junction bases: 1. Germline loops: CDR1 MRHNA, CDR2 SNTAGT. Here the CDR3 DNA reads TGTGCCAGCAGTGAGACAGGGGCCTATGGCTACACCTTC. It yields the protein CASSETGAYGYTF.

CDR3 sequence: CASSSPSTGGDSGNTIYF. In DNA form, the CDR3 reads TGTGCCAGCAGCTCACCGTCCACAGGGGGAGACTCTGGAAACACCATATATTTT. The chain has TRBV7-9 and TRBJ1-3; 8 nucleotides match TRBD1. The V and J ends lost 4 bases and 0 bases, in that order; junction bases with no gene match: 11. This CDR3 has 18 amino acids. Germline lookup yields CDR1 SEHNR and CDR2 FQNEAQ (reference sequence).

This clone came up a few times. The chain couples TRBV6-5 to TRBJ2-1; D not certain. The germline V gene encodes CDR1 MNHEY and CDR2 SVGAGI. V was shortened by 2 bases and J by 9 bases, with 11 bases between the two germline ends. The CDR3 consists of 13 residues. In nucleotides, the CDR3 is TGTGCCAGCAGTTACGGGCTCGGCGGTGAGCAGTTCTTC. Amino acid sequence: CASSYGLGGEQFF.

The chain carries TRBV6-5 and TRBJ1-3; D is perhaps TRBD1 (6 bases). Germline loops: CDR1 MNHEY, CDR2 SVGAGI. With 6 bases removed from V and 1 base from J, the gap between germline ends came to 7 bases. This CDR3 contains 13 residues. The CDR3 nucleotides read TGTGCCAGCAGAGGGGGGTCTGGAAACACCATATATTTT. Its protein is CASRGGSGNTIYF.

This sequence joins TRBV5-1 and TRBJ1-5; D is undetermined. Germline-derived CDR1 and CDR2 are SGHRS and YFSETQ. The CDR3 spans 13 residues. Trimming took 4 bases from V and 1 from J, leaving 6 bases between them. This chain's CDR3 is CASSQDSNQPQHF. CDR3 nucleotide sequence: TGCGCCAGCAGCCAGGACAGCAATCAGCCCCAGCATTTT.

The rearrangement joins TRBV6-5 to TRBJ2-3; no clear D gene. CDR3 size: 14 residues. V lost 10 bases, J lost 1 base, and 15 bases lay in between. The germline V gene encodes CDR1 MNHEY and CDR2 SVGAGI. The CDR3 DNA is TGTGCCACCACCCTTCAGCAGGGCACAGATACGCAGTATTTT. This gives the protein CATTLQQGTDTQYF.

V and J are TRBV5-1 and TRBJ1-3; tentatively, D is TRBD1 (5 bases). CDR3 length: 18 residues. Trimming took off 4 bases at V and 0 bases at J, with 20 bases between the two ends. Per germline, CDR1 SGHRS and CDR2 YFSETQ. The CDR3 loop reads CASSQDSGPSSSGNTIYF. As DNA, the CDR3 is TGCGCCAGCAGCCAGGACTCGGGACCGTCAAGCTCTGGAAACACCATATATTTT. The whole variable domain, filled in from reference TRBV5-1 and TRBJ1-3, reads KAGVTQTPRYLIKTRGQQVTLSCSPISGHRSVSWYQQTPGQGLQFLFEYFSETQRNKGNFPGRFSGRQFSNSRSEMNVSTLELGDSALYLCASSQDSGPSSSGNTIYFGEGSWLTVV.

The rearrangement joins TRBV12-2 to TRBJ2-3. TRBV12-2 is recorded as a pseudogene. The CDR3 is 13 amino acids. The CDR3 DNA follows: TGTGCAAGTCGCTCAAACAAGGGGGGTACGCAGTATTTT. It is translated as CASRSNKGGTQYF.

This clone was seen a single time. The chain couples TRBV28 to TRBJ1-2; no definite D call. The CDR3 has 13 residues. The germline V gene has CDR1 MDHEN and CDR2 SYDVKM. Trimming stripped 8 bases from V and 4 bases from J, with 14 bases between. CDR3 sequence: CASFPSRAYGYTF. In nucleotides, the CDR3 is TGTGCCAGCTTCCCCTCGAGGGCCTATGGCTACACCTTC.

J is TRBJ2-5 and V is TRBV15, with 7 bases aligning to TRBD1. The CDR3 has 14 amino acids. The germline gives CDR1 LNHNV, CDR2 YYDKDF (reference sequence). V lost 0 bases, J lost 3 bases, and 1 base stayed unmatched. The chain's CDR3 is CATSREDRKETQYF. The DNA of the CDR3 is TGTGCCACCAGCAGAGAGGACAGGAAAGAGACCCAGTACTTC.

This chain links TRBV6-2 or TRBV6-3 with TRBJ2-5; the match to TRBD2 covers 13 bases. V dropped 2 bases and J dropped 4; count of bases not matched to a gene: 4. Germline V gives CDR1 MNHEY, CDR2 SVGEGT. The CDR3 sequence is 16 residues long. The CDR3 nucleotides are TGTGCCAGCAGTTACGGACTAGCGGGAGTGGGAGAGACCCAGTACTTC. This gives the protein CASSYGLAGVGETQYF.

This clone was counted a single time. The genes are TRBV5-4 and TRBJ1-6; a possible D gene is TRBD1 (6 bases). V was shortened by 4 bases and J by 3 bases, with 8 bases between the two germline ends. The V gene's germline CDR1 is SGHNT and CDR2 YYREEE (reference sequence). The CDR3 totals 14 residues. CDR3 protein: CASSPDSYNSPLHF. The CDR3, as DNA: TGTGCCAGCAGCCCGGACAGCTATAATTCACCCCTCCACTTT.

The V call is TRBV5-1, the J call TRBJ1-2; a possible D gene is TRBD1 (6 bases). This CDR3 spans 13 amino acids. The germline V and J ends were trimmed by 5 bases and 4 bases, with 12 bases remaining between them. The germline CDR1 and CDR2 sequences are SGHRS and YFSETQ. For the CDR3, the DNA is TGCGCCAGCAGTCTCTCGGGGGCCTATGGCTACACCTTC. Its protein is CASSLSGAYGYTF.

The chain employs TRBV5-4 and TRBJ2-3; no definite D call. The CDR3 covers 16 residues. Germline-derived CDR1 and CDR2 are SGHNT and YYREEE (reference sequence). Trimming removed 1 base at V and 1 base at J, with 13 bases between. CDR3 protein: CASSLYGRGRTDTQYF. In DNA form, the CDR3 reads TGTGCCAGCAGCTTGTATGGCCGAGGTCGCACAGATACGCAGTATTTT.

The V call is TRBV28, the J call TRBJ1-5; the D is unclear. Trimming removed 7 bases at V and 7 bases at J, with 11 bases between. CDR3 length equals 12 residues. CDR1 MDHEN and CDR2 SYDVKM come from the germline V gene. The CDR3 nucleotides read TGTGCCAGCACCCTATCGGGACAGCCCCAGCATTTT. Translated: CASTLSGQPQHF.

The chain joins TRBV2 to TRBJ1-2, with D tentatively TRBD1 (5 bases). V lost 2 bases to trimming and J lost 5 bases, with 6 bases between them. CDR3 size: 12 residues. Germline-derived CDR1 and CDR2 are SNHLY and FYNNEI. CDR3 sequence (DNA): TGTGCCAGCAGTGAACAGGGTTATGGCTACACCTTC. This gives the protein CASSEQGYGYTF.